This TCR beta chain originates from a study of cytomegalovirus exposure and HLA in healthy donors. Researchers ran the PCR with 60 Vbeta and 13 Jbeta primers. Sequenced by immunoSEQ multiplex PCR; TCRdb stores in-frame clones only, minus some. Of approximately 74,000 clones listed, roughly 80% are singletons. Germline lookup yields CDR1 MRHNA and CDR2 SNTAGT. V shed 0 bases and J shed 0 bases, with 8 bases lying between them. The CDR3 is 16 amino acids. This clone was found a few times. The J gene is TRBJ2-2, the V gene TRBV6-4; D is ambiguous. The source material was PBMCs. This TCR derives from a woman aged 30 to 39 in good health and CMV-seronegative. Here the CDR3 reads CASSDSRQSNTGELFF. The CDR3, as DNA: TGTGCCAGCAGTGACTCGAGGCAGTCGAACACCGGGGAGCTGTTTTTT.